This T cell receptor (beta chain) was sequenced for a study of CD8 T cells in ankylosing spondylitis. Points from the study as a whole: The study identified a TCR beta motif of several highly homologous variants that appeared characteristic of ankylosing spondylitis blood. Researchers reportedly found disease-linked clones significantly enriched in matched ankylosing spondylitis synovial fluid. CD8+ cells made up the disease-linked clones, which were relatively rare in peripheral blood.

V lost 0 bases and J 6 bases, leaving 11 bases between the germline ends. Germline V gene lookup returns CDR1 LGHDT and CDR2 YNNKEL (reference sequence). The CDR3 runs to 15 residues. It was by quantitative 5'-RACE with molecular barcodes that TCR beta libraries were made. TCRdb reanalysed the 5' RACE reads using MiXCR and keeps one entry per CDR3 protein. The table has roughly 300,000 distinct CDR3 sequences, around 8% seen once. There are many counts of this clonotype. Its antigen is undetermined. The sequence was collected from a male donor with ankylosing spondylitis. The rearrangement links TRBV3-1 to TRBJ2-2, with D maybe TRBD2 (5 bases). The sequenced sample was blood, either unsorted or a sorted T cell fraction (not recorded which). CDR3 sequence reads: CASSQDGVGAGELFF. CDR3 nucleotides: TGTGCCAGCAGCCAAGATGGAGTCGGGGCCGGGGAGCTGTTTTTT.